These 10 T cell receptor beta chains were all obtained from the same sample, sequenced in a study of cytomegalovirus exposure and HLA in healthy donors (dated 2017 in TCRdb). The library was produced with the immunoSEQ multiplex PCR assay. A mixture of 60 forward primers for TCR Vbeta segments and 13 reverse primers for TCR Jbeta segments was used in the multiplex PCR. TCRdb retrieved this table from immuneACCESS and kept in-frame rearrangements only. Not all clones are present; in checked studies, unresolved V genes account for under half, and no reason is known for the remainder. Across this sample there are tens of thousands of clones, with about two thirds seen only once. In total, the top ten clones hold under 7.5% of the sample. The sample taken for sequencing was PBMCs. Receptors were obtained from a woman in her forties or fifties in good health and CMV-seropositive.

This clone was seen a few times. The chain carries TRBV7-9 and TRBJ2-1, with 11 bases matching TRBD2. Per the germline V gene, CDR1 is SEHNR and CDR2 is FQNEAQ (reference sequence). Unmatched junction bases numbered 5, after V lost 5 bases and J lost 5 bases. The CDR3 loop spans 15 amino acids. CDR3 sequence reads: CASSVLAGENNEQFF. The CDR3 region has the DNA TGTGCCAGCAGCGTACTAGCGGGGGAGAACAATGAGCAGTTCTTC.

CDR3 residues: CASSTPRDTVNYGYTF. CDR3 sequence (DNA): TGTGCCAGCAGTACTCCCAGGGACACTGTAAACTATGGCTACACCTTC. V is TRBV5-4 and J is TRBJ1-2, with a weak D call TRBD1 (6 bases). From germline, CDR1 is SGHNT and CDR2 YYREEE (reference sequence). This CDR3 has 16 residues. Trimming stripped 5 bases from V and 2 bases from J, with 19 bases between.

The rearrangement joins TRBV5-1 to TRBJ1-4; 12 bases fit TRBD1. Germline V lookup: CDR1 SGHRS, CDR2 YFSETQ. V shed 3 bases, J shed 7 bases, and the junction held 10 bases outside the gene matches. This CDR3 contains 17 residues. The CDR3 spells CASSSPGQGAGGEKLFF. For the CDR3, the DNA is TGCGCCAGCAGCTCCCCGGGACAGGGGGCAGGAGGTGAAAAACTGTTTTTT.

A remark on this clone: One end of the junction does not line up with germline, which may come from a read error. In DNA form, the CDR3 reads TGTGCCAGTATGGACAGGGCCTTCCTGCCCGGGGGGCTGTTTTTT. It yields the protein CASMDRAFLPGGLFF. The chain carries TRBV19 and TRBJ2-2, with 8 nucleotides matching TRBD1. The V gene's germline CDR1 is LNHDA and CDR2 SQIVND (reference sequence). The length of the CDR3 is 15 residues.

This clone was observed a single time. The chain combines TRBV28 with TRBJ2-1; 7 bases map to TRBD1. CDR1 MDHEN and CDR2 SYDVKM come from the germline V gene. Trimming cost V 5 bases and J 7 bases; bases outside gene matches: 8. The CDR3 runs 14 residues. The CDR3 DNA sequence: TGTGCCAGCAGTCCTCACAGGGGAAGAAATGAGCAGTTCTTC. Protein: CASSPHRGRNEQFF.

CDR3 residues: CASHTPGGVNTEAFF. As DNA, the CDR3 is TGTGCCAGCCATACACCGGGGGGTGTGAACACTGAAGCTTTCTTT. V and J are TRBV19 and TRBJ1-1, with D tentatively TRBD1 (5 bases). CDR1 and CDR2 from the germline V gene are LNHDA and SQIVND (reference sequence). V dropped 9 bases and J dropped 0 bases, with 17 bases sitting between them. The CDR3 has 15 residues.

This rearrangement joins TRBV5-6 to TRBJ1-2; the D is unclear. This CDR3 has 13 amino acids. Per the germline V gene, CDR1 is SGHDT and CDR2 is YYEEEE. The germline V and J ends were trimmed by 1 base and 4 bases, with 8 bases remaining between them. This CDR3 is CASSLTQVYGYTF. The CDR3 bases are TGTGCCAGCAGCTTGACTCAGGTCTATGGCTACACCTTC.

The chain combines TRBV18 with TRBJ1-5, with TRBD1 identical over 7 bases. J was trimmed by 4 bases and V by 2 bases; bases with no gene match: 5. The CDR3 is made up of 15 amino acids. Germline-derived CDR1 and CDR2 are KGHSH and LQKENI. The CDR3 nucleotides are TGTGCCAGCTCACCAAATCAGGGGGTGAATCAGCCCCAGCATTTT. It translates to CASSPNQGVNQPQHF.

The chain uses TRBV6-5 and TRBJ2-3; unclear D gene. Germline values: CDR1 MNHEY, CDR2 SVGAGI. V lost 4 bases, J lost 5 bases, and 4 bases lay in between. The CDR3 runs to 11 residues. The CDR3, as DNA: TGTGCCAGCAGTTTTCTAGATACGCAGTATTTT. It specifies CASSFLDTQYF.

The rearrangement joins TRBV6-5 to TRBJ1-1; D unclear. This CDR3 contains 13 residues. The germline gives CDR1 MNHEY, CDR2 SVGAGI. The V and J ends lost 2 bases and 5 bases respectively, with 9 bases between them. CDR3 sequence (DNA): TGTGCCAGCAGTTACCCAGGAGGGACTGAAGCTTTCTTT. It specifies CASSYPGGTEAFF.